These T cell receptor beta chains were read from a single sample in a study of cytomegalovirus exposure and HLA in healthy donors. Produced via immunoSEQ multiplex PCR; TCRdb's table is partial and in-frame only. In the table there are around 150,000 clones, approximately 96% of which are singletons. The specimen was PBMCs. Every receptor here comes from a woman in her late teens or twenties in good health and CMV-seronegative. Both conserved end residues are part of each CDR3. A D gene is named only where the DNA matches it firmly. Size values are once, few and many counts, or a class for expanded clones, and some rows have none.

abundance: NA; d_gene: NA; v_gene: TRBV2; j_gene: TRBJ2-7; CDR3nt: TGTGCCAGCACCCGGGGCTACGAGCAGTACTTC; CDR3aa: CASTRGYEQYF
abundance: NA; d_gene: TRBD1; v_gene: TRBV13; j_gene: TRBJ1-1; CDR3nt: TGTGCCAGCAGCTTACCGGGACAGCCGAACACTGAAGCTTTCTTT; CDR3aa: CASSLPGQPNTEAFF
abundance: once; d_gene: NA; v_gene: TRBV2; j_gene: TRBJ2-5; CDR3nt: TGTGCCAGCAGTGAAGGGCAGTGGCAAGAGACCCAGTACTTC; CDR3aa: CASSEGQWQETQYF
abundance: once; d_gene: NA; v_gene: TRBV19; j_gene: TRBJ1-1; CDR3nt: TGTGCCAGCCAGGGGAACACTGAAGCTTTCTTT; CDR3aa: CASQGNTEAFF
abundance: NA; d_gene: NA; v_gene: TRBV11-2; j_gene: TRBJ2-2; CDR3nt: TGTGCCAGCAGCTTAGAGTTCGGGGGGCGAAACACCGGGGAGCTGTTTTTT; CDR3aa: CASSLEFGGRNTGELFF
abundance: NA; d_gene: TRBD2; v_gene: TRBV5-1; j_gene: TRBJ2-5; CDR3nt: TGCGCCAGCAGCGCGACTAGCGGGGGGGCATGGACCCAGTACTTC; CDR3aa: CASSATSGGAWTQYF
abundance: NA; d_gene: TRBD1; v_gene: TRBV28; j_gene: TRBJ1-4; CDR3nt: TGTGCCAGCAGTTTACAGGGGGTCTTCGAAAAACTGTTTTTT; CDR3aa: CASSLQGVFEKLFF
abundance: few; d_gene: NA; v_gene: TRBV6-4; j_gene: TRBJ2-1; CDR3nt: TGTGCCAGCAGTGACTCACCCGGGGTCAGTCATGGGGAGCAGTTCTTC; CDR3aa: CASSDSPGVSHGEQFF
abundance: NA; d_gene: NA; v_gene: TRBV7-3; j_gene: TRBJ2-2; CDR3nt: TGTGCCAGCAGCTCGGACTCCTTCGGGGTCCCCGAGCTGTTTTTT; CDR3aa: CASSSDSFGVPELFF
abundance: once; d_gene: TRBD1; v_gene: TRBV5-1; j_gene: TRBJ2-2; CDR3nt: TGCGCCAGCAGCTTGGTAGGGGGCCCGGGCACCGGGGAGCTGTTTTTT; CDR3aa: CASSLVGGPGTGELFF
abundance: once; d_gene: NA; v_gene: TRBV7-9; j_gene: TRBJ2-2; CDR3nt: TGTGCCAGCAGCCCCCGACAGAACACCGGGGAGCTGTTTTTT; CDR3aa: CASSPRQNTGELFF
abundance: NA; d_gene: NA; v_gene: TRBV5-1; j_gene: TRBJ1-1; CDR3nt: TGCGCCAGCAGCTCCTATAGAGGGAACACTGAAGCTTTCTTT; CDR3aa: CASSSYRGNTEAFF
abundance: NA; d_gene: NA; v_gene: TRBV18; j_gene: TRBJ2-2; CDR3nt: TGTGCCAGCTCCCACCTAGCGCGGGGGAACACCGGGGAGCTGTTTTTT; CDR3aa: CASSHLARGNTGELFF
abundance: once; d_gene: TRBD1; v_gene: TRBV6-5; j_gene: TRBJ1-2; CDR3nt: TGTGCCAGTTCCGGGACAGCGCTTGATGGCTACACCTTC; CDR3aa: CASSGTALDGYTF